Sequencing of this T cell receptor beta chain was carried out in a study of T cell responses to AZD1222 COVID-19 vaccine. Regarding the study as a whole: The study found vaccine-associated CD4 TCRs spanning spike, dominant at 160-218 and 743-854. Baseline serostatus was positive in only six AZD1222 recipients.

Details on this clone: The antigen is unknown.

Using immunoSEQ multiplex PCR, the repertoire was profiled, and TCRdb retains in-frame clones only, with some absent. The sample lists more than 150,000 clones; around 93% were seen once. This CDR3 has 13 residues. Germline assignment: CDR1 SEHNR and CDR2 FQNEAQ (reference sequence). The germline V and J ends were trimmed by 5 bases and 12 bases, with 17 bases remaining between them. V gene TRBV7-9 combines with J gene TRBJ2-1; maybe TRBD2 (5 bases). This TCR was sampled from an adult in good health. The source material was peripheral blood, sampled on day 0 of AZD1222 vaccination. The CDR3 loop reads CASSPTGSYGQFF. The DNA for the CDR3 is TGTGCCAGCAGCCCAACGGGGTCCTACGGGCAGTTCTTC.